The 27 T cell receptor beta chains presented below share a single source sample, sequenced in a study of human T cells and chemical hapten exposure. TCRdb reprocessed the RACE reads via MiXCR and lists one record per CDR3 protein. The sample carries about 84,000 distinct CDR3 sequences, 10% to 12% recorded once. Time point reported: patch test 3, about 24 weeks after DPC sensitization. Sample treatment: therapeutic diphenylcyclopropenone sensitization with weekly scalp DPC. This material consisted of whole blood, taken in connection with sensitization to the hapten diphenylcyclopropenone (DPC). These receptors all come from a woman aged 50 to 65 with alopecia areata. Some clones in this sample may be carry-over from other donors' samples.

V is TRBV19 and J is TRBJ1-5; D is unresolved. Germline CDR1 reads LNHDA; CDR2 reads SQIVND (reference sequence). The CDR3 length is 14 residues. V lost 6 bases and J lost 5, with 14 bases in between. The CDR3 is CASRPDSYYQPQHF. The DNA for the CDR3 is TGTGCCAGTAGGCCGGACTCGTATTATCAGCCCCAGCATTTT.

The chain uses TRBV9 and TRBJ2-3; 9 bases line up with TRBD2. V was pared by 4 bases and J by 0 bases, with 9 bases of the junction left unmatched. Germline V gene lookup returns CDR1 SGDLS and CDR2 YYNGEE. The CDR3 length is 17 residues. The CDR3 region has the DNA TGTGCCAGCAGCCCGTGGGCCACTAGCGGGAGCACAGATACGCAGTATTTT. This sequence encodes CASSPWATSGSTDTQYF.

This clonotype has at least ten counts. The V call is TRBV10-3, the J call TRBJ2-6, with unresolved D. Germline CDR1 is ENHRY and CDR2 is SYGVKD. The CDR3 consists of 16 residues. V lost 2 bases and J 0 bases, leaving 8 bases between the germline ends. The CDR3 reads CAISENSGSGANVLTF. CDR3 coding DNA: TGTGCCATCAGTGAGAACTCCGGCTCTGGGGCCAACGTCCTGACTTTC.

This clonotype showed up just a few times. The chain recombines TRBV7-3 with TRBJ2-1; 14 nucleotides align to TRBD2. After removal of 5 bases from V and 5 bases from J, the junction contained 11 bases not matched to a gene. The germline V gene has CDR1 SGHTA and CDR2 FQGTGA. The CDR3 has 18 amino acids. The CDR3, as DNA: TGTGCCAGCAGCCCTAGGGGACTAGCGGGAGTGGATCACAATGAGCAGTTCTTC. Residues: CASSPRGLAGVDHNEQFF.

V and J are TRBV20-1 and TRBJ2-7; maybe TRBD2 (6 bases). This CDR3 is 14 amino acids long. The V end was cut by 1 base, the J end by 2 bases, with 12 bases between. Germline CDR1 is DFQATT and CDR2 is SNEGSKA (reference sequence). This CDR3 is CSARGGLIPYEQYF. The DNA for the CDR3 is TGCAGTGCTAGAGGGGGACTGATCCCCTACGAGCAGTACTTC.

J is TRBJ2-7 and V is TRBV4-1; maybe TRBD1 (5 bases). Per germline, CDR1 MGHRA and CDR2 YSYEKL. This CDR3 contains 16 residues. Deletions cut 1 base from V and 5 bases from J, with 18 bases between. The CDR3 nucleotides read TGCGCCAGCAGCCAAGGCGAAGGGCAGGGTTCCCACGAGCAGTACTTC. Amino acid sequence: CASSQGEGQGSHEQYF.

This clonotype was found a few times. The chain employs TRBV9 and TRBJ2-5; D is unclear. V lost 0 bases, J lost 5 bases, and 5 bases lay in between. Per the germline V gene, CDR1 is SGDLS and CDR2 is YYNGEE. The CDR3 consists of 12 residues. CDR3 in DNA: TGTGCCAGCAGCGTAGAAGAGGAGACCCAGTACTTC. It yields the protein CASSVEEETQYF.

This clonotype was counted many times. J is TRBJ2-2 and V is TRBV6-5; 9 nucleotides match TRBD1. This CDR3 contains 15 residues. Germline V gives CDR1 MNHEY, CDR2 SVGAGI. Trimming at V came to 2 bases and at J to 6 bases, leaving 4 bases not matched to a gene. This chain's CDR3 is CASSYGTGRAGELFF. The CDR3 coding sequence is TGTGCCAGCAGTTACGGGACAGGGCGGGCCGGGGAGCTGTTTTTT.

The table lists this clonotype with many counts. CDR3 in DNA: TGTGCCAGCAGGACCCTGGGGGGTAGCAATCAGCCCCAGCATTTT. Residues: CASRTLGGSNQPQHF. The rearrangement uses TRBV2 and TRBJ1-5; a possible D gene is TRBD1 (5 bases). Germline CDR1 and CDR2: SNHLY and FYNNEI. V shed 6 bases and J shed 0 bases, with 12 bases lying between them. CDR3 length: 15 amino acids.

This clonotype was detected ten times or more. The CDR3 DNA reads TGCGCCAGCAGCCAAGATTTGGGACGTTCAGATAGCTCCTACGAGCAGTACTTC. The encoded protein is CASSQDLGRSDSSYEQYF. The rearrangement joins TRBV4-3 to TRBJ2-7; D is possibly TRBD1 or TRBD2 (5 bases each). This CDR3 region has 18 residues. Germline CDR1 reads LGHNA; CDR2 reads YSLEER. The V end was cut by 0 bases, the J end by 0 bases, with 18 bases between.

This chain's CDR3 is CASGNRGQETQYF. The DNA for the CDR3 is TGCGCCAGCGGTAACCGGGGGCAAGAGACCCAGTACTTC. The rearrangement joins TRBV23-1 to TRBJ2-5; perhaps TRBD2 as D (6 bases). TRBV23-1 is classed as an ORF, of uncertain function. V was trimmed by 8 bases and J by 2 bases, leaving 12 bases between them. The CDR3 consists of 13 residues.

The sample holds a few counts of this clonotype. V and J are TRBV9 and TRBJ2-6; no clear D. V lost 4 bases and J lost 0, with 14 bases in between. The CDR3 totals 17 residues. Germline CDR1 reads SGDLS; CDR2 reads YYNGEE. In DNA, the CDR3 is TGTGCCAGCAGCTCTTTTGATCGACCCTCTGGGGCCAACGTCCTGACTTTC. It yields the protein CASSSFDRPSGANVLTF.

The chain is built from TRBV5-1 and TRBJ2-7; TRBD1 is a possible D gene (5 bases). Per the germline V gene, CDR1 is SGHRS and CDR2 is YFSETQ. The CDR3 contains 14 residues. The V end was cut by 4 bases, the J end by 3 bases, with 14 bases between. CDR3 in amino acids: CASSPDRIYYEQYF. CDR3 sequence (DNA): TGCGCCAGCAGCCCCGACAGAATCTACTACGAGCAGTACTTC.

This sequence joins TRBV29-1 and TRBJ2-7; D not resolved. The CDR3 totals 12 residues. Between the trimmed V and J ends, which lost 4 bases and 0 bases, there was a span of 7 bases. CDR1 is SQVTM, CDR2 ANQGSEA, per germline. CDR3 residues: CSVVGSSYEQYF. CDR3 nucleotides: TGCAGCGTTGTAGGCAGCTCCTACGAGCAGTACTTC.

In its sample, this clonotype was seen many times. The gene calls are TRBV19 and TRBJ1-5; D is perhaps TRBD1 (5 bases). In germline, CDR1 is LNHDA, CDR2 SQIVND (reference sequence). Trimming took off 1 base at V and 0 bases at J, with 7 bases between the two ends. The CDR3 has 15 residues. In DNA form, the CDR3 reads TGTGCCAGTAGTATAGCGGGACCTAGCAATCAGCCCCAGCATTTT. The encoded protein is CASSIAGPSNQPQHF.

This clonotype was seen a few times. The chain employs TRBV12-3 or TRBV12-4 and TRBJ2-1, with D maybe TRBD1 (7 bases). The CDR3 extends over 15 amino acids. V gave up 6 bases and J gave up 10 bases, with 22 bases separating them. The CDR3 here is CASRSTGVPAGEQFF. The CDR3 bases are TGTGCCAGCAGGTCCACAGGGGTCCCTGCGGGGGAGCAGTTCTTC.

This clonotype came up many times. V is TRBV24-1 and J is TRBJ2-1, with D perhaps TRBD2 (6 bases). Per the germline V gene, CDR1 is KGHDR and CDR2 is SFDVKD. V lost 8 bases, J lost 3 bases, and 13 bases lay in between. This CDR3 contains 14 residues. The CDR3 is CATNRGSGYNEQFF. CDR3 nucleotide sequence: TGTGCCACCAATCGGGGTAGCGGCTACAATGAGCAGTTCTTC.

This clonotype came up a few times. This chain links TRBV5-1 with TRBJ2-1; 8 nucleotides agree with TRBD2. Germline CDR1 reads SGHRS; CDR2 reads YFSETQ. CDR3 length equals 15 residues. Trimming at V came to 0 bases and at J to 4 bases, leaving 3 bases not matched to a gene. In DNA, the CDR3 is TGCGCCAGCAGCTTGGTGTCGGGAGGGTACAATGAGCAGTTCTTC. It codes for CASSLVSGGYNEQFF.

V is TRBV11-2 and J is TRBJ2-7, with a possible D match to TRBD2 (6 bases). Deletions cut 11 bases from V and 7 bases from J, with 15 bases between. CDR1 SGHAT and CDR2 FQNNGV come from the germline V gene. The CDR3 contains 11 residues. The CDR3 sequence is CASGRAGEQYF. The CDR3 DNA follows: TGTGCCTCTGGCAGGGCGGGGGAGCAGTACTTC.

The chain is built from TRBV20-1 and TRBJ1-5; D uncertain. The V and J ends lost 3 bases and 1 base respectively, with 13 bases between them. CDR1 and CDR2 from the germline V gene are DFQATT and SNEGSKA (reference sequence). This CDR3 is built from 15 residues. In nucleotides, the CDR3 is TGCAGTGCTAGGGATCTAGGTCTCAGCAATCAGCCCCAGCATTTT. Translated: CSARDLGLSNQPQHF.

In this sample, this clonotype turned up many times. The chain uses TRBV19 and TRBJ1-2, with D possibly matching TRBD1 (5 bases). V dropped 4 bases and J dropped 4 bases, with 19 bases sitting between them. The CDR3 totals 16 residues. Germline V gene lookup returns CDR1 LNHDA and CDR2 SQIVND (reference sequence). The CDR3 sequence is CASSTSTARPPYGYTF. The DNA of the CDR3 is TGTGCCAGTAGTACCTCGACAGCGAGGCCCCCCTATGGCTACACCTTC.

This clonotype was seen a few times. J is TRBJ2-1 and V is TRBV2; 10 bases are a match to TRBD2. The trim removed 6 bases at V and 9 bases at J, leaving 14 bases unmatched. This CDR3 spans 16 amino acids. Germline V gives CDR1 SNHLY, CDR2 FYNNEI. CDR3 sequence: CASRAAVAGGLSEQFF. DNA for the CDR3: TGTGCCAGCAGGGCCGCAGTAGCGGGAGGTTTGAGTGAGCAGTTCTTC. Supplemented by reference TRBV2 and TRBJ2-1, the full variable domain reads EPEVTQTPSHQVTQMGQEVILRCVPISNHLYFYWYRQILGQKVEFLVSFYNNEISEKSEIFDDQFSVERPDGSNFTLKIRSTKLEDSAMYFCASRAAVAGGLSEQFFGPGTRLTVL.

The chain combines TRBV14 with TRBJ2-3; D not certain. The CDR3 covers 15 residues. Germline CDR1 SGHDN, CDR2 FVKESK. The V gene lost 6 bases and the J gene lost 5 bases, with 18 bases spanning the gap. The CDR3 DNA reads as TGTGCCAGCAGAAAAGGGCTAGTGGATGGAGATACGCAGTATTTT. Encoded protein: CASRKGLVDGDTQYF. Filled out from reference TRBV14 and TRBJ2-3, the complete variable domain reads EAGVTQFPSHSVIEKGQTVTLRCDPISGHDNLYWYRRVMGKEIKFLLHFVKESKQDESGMPNNRFLAERTGGTYSTLKVQPAELEDSGVYFCASRKGLVDGDTQYFGPGTRLTVL.

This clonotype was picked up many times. This CDR3 reads CSVRTANYGYTF. The CDR3 nucleotides read TGCAGCGTTCGGACAGCTAACTATGGCTACACCTTC. This chain uses TRBV29-1 with TRBJ1-2; a weak D match, TRBD1 (6 bases). The CDR3 consists of 12 residues. Trimming removed 5 bases from V and 0 bases from J, with 7 bases in between. From germline, CDR1 is SQVTM and CDR2 ANQGSEA.

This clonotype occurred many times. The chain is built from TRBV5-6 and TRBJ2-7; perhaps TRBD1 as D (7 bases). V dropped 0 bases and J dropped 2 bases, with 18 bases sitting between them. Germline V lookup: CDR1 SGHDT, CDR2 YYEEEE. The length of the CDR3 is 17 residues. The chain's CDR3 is CASSLVQGGMRPYEQYF. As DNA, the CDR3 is TGTGCCAGCAGCTTGGTCCAGGGGGGCATGCGGCCCTACGAGCAGTACTTC.

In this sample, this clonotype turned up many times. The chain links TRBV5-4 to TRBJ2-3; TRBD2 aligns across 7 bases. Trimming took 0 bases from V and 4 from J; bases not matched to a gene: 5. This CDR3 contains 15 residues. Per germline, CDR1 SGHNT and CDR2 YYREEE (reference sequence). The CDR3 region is CASSLGEGDADTQYF. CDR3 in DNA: TGTGCCAGCAGCTTGGGGGAGGGCGACGCAGATACGCAGTATTTT.

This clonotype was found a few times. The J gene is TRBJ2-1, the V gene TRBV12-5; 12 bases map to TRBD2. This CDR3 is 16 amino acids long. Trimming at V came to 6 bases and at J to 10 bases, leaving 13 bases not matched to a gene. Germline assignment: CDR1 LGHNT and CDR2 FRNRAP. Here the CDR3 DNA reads TGTGCTAGTGGCCCTCCGACTAGCGGGAGTGGGGGGGAGCAGTTCTTC. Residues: CASGPPTSGSGGEQFF.